This T cell receptor beta chain was sequenced during a study of T cell responses to AZD1222 COVID-19 vaccine. Study-wide points: Without day 14 samples, only post-peak T cell repertoires were studied. Spike-wide vaccine-associated CD4 TCRs dominated at 160-218 and 743-854. A reported finding is that nearly half of spike-specific TCRs target unmutated variant regions. A mostly white British donor set with more females was recruited, and clonal diversity was possibly underestimated.

This CDR3 has 17 amino acids. Germline-derived CDR1 and CDR2 are LGHNA and YSLEER. Trimming took 4 bases from V and 0 from J, leaving 16 bases between them. With regard to this clone: Its antigen is as yet unknown.

Produced via immunoSEQ multiplex PCR; TCRdb's table is partial and in-frame only. The sample lists roughly 120,000 clones, about 90% occurring once. The TCR was taken from an adult in good health. V gene TRBV4-3 combines with J gene TRBJ1-3; possibly TRBD1 for D (6 bases). The material sequenced was peripheral blood, taken on day 0 of AZD1222 vaccination. CDR3 sequence reads: CASSPRQVEDSGNTIYF. CDR3 bases: TGCGCCAGCAGCCCCCGACAGGTGGAAGACTCTGGAAACACCATATATTTT.